The clone carrying this TCR beta chain was seen a single time. The data derive from a study of shared clonotypes between healthy human individuals. V was clipped by 4 bases and J by 7 bases, with 8 bases between them. This CDR3 has 12 residues. An assay was performed, and its level was deep. This table comes from immunoSEQ multiplex PCR, and its TCRdb copy is limited to in-frame clones, with some not included. Of fewer than 350,000 clones listed, around 90% are singletons. Combination of CD45RO+ cells with CCR7-negative CD45RA+ TemRA cells was used for CD8 memory. The TCR was taken from a young man in good health. The chain couples TRBV7-1 to TRBJ2-1; no reliable D call. TRBV7-1 is sorted into the ORF group, with uncertain function. Sequences were obtained from memory CD8+ T cells sorted from blood. Subset specified: CD45RO+ cells pooled with CCR7-negative TemRA cells. For the CDR3, the DNA is TGTGCCAGCAGCTTTGACCCGAATGAGCAGTTCTTC. Residues: CASSFDPNEQFF.